These T cell receptor beta chains were read from a single sample in a study of beta chain features in type 1 diabetes. Method: immunoSEQ multiplex PCR; TCRdb's copy keeps in-frame clones and lacks some. The table shows roughly 150,000 clones, with around 8% occurring only once. The sequenced sample consisted of central memory CD4+ T cells from blood. These receptors were collected from a man younger than 30 in good health. The CDR3 runs from the conserved cysteine through the conserved F or W. D genes are given only for firm matches. The size entry is marked missing in some rows and otherwise reads once, few, many or a size class.

CASSPGQGPTDTQYF	TGTGCCAGCAGCCCGGGACAGGGACCCACAGATACGCAGTATTTT	NA	TRBD1	TRBV11-1	TRBJ2-3
CASSVMYEQYF	TGTGCCAGCAGTGTTATGTACGAGCAGTACTTC	NA	NA	TRBV6-1	TRBJ2-7
CASSPRNTGFDTQYF	TGTGCCAGCAGCCCGAGAAATACAGGGTTCGATACGCAGTATTTT	few	NA	TRBV7-9	TRBJ2-3
CASSPLDRGNIQYF	TGTGCCAGCAGCCCCCTGGACAGGGGGAACATTCAGTACTTC	NA	TRBD1	TRBV5-4	TRBJ2-4
CASSQGTSGGAGGELFF	TGCGCCAGCAGCCAAGGGACTAGCGGGGGGGCCGGCGGGGAGCTGTTTTTT	many	TRBD2	TRBV4-3	TRBJ2-2
CASSRGLAPYEQYF	TGTGCCAGCAGCAGGGGACTAGCTCCCTACGAGCAGTACTTC	NA	TRBD2	TRBV6-5	TRBJ2-7
CAWSDGQTYEQYF	TGTGCCTGGAGTGACGGACAGACCTACGAGCAGTACTTC	NA	NA	TRBV30	TRBJ2-7
CASGQGDEQYF	TGTGCCAGCGGTCAGGGGGACGAGCAGTACTTC	NA	TRBD1	TRBV7-6	TRBJ2-7
CASSRSGNHPKAGELFF	TGTGCCAGCAGTAGAAGCGGGAACCATCCTAAAGCCGGGGAGCTGTTTTTT	once	TRBD2	TRBV28	TRBJ2-2
CASSRTGIETQYF	TGTGCCAGCAGCCGGACAGGGATAGAGACCCAGTACTTC	many	TRBD1	TRBV5-4	TRBJ2-5
CASRSFYGYTF	TGTGCCAGCAGATCTTTCTATGGCTACACCTTC	NA	NA	TRBV7-6	TRBJ1-2
CASSSRTSGSYEQYF	TGTGCCAGCAGCTCTAGGACTAGCGGGAGTTACGAGCAGTACTTC	few	TRBD2	TRBV9	TRBJ2-7
CATSPRTAMNTEAFF	TGTGCCACCAGCCCCCGGACAGCGATGAACACTGAAGCTTTCTTT	NA	NA	TRBV15	TRBJ1-1
CASSPTGGTGNTIYF	TGTGCCAGCAGTCCTACAGGGGGCACTGGAAACACCATATATTTT	NA	TRBD1	TRBV6-6	TRBJ1-3
CASSKNRGRDADTQYF	TGTGCCAGCAGCAAAAACAGGGGGCGCGACGCAGATACGCAGTATTTT	few	TRBD1	TRBV7-2	TRBJ2-3
CASSQSGPEAFF	TGTGCCAGCAGCCAATCTGGCCCTGAAGCTTTCTTT	few	NA	TRBV14	TRBJ1-1
CASRPRTGEETQYF	TGTGCCAGTAGACCGCGGACAGGGGAAGAGACCCAGTACTTC	many	TRBD1	TRBV19	TRBJ2-5
CASNDERGGHNEQFF	TGTGCCAGCAATGATGAGCGGGGGGGCCACAATGAGCAGTTCTTC	few	TRBD2	TRBV28	TRBJ2-1
CASSLPGQVTAGELFF	TGTGCCAGCAGTTTACCCGGCCAGGTAACGGCCGGGGAGCTGTTTTTT	few	NA	TRBV28	TRBJ2-2
CASSLVRTSGGWETQYF	TGTGCCAGCAGCTTAGTCCGGACTAGCGGGGGCTGGGAGACCCAGTACTTC	few	TRBD2	TRBV7-2	TRBJ2-5
CASSQEYLGQGYNQPQHF	TGCGCCAGCAGCCAAGAATATCTTGGACAGGGCTACAATCAGCCCCAGCATTTT	NA	TRBD1	TRBV4-1	TRBJ1-5
CASSPWTDYNEQFF	TGTGCCAGCAGCCCATGGACAGATTACAATGAGCAGTTCTTC	NA	NA	TRBV7-9	TRBJ2-1
CASSVDGRYNEKLFF	TGTGCCAGCAGCGTAGATGGGAGGTATAATGAAAAACTGTTTTTT	NA	NA	TRBV9	TRBJ1-4
CASSLSPGGSNSPLHF	TGCGCCAGCAGCTTAAGTCCTGGGGGCAGCAATTCACCCCTCCACTTT	NA	NA	TRBV5-1	TRBJ1-6
CASSSPVADTQYF	TGTGCCAGCAGCTCCCCCGTGGCCGATACGCAGTATTTT	NA	NA	TRBV7-2	TRBJ2-3
CASSLLGVWDNEQFF	TGTGCCAGCTCACTCCTAGGGGTGTGGGACAATGAGCAGTTCTTC	many	NA	TRBV18	TRBJ2-1
CASSQDGAGGLTQYF	TGCGCCAGCAGCCAAGACGGCGCGGGAGGGTTAACGCAGTATTTT	NA	TRBD2	TRBV4-3	TRBJ2-3
CASSFRRGYGYTF	TGTGCCAGCAGCTTCCGACGGGGCTATGGCTACACCTTC	many	NA	TRBV7-3	TRBJ1-2
CASSPMDWSSYNEQFF	TGTGCCAGCAGTCCCATGGACTGGAGCTCCTACAATGAGCAGTTCTTC	many	NA	TRBV28	TRBJ2-1
CASSRVSGAFSYEQYF	TGTGCCAGCAGTAGGGTCAGCGGGGCATTCTCCTACGAGCAGTACTTC	few	TRBD2	TRBV7-2	TRBJ2-7
CATSRDYYSNTGELFF	TGTGCCACCAGCCGGGACTACTATTCGAACACCGGGGAGCTGTTTTTT	few	TRBD2	TRBV2	TRBJ2-2
CAISESGMDYEQYF	TGTGCCATCAGTGAGAGCGGGATGGACTACGAGCAGTACTTC	NA	TRBD2	TRBV10-3	TRBJ2-7
CATKDRVDAGANVLTF	TGCGCCACGAAGGACAGGGTAGACGCTGGGGCCAACGTCCTGACTTTC	few	TRBD1	TRBV5-1	TRBJ2-6
CASSPGQAREQYF	TGTGCCAGCAGCCCAGGACAGGCGCGGGAGCAGTACTTC	many	TRBD1	TRBV7-2	TRBJ2-7
CASSLRTGHQETQYF	TGCGCCAGCAGCTTACGGACAGGGCACCAAGAGACCCAGTACTTC	many	TRBD1	TRBV5-1	TRBJ2-5
CASSLGLAGTDTQYF	TGTGCCAGCAGCTTAGGTCTAGCGGGCACAGATACGCAGTATTTT	NA	TRBD2	TRBV7-9	TRBJ2-3
CASSLSGTGHYGYTF	TGTGCCAGCAGTTTATCCGGGACAGGGCACTATGGCTACACCTTC	many	TRBD1	TRBV28	TRBJ1-2
CASSLGWAEAFF	TGTGCCAGCAGTTTGGGCTGGGCTGAAGCTTTCTTT	many	NA	TRBV28	TRBJ1-1
CASSLERRSGRGQETQYF	TGTGCCAGCAGCTTAGAAAGGCGTAGCGGGAGGGGGCAAGAGACCCAGTACTTC	once	TRBD2	TRBV7-6	TRBJ2-5
CASSLAPGDEQYF	TGTGCCAGCAGCTTGGCACCGGGGGACGAGCAGTACTTC	many	NA	TRBV5-4	TRBJ2-7
CATSRGQSYNEQFF	TGTGCCACCAGCAGAGGGCAGTCCTACAATGAGCAGTTCTTC	few	NA	TRBV15	TRBJ2-1
CASSYGEALGYTF	TGCGCCAGCTCCTACGGGGAAGCGTTGGGCTACACCTTC	many	NA	TRBV5-1	TRBJ1-2
CASSSQAGNTIYF	TGTGCCAGCAGCTCCCAAGCGGGAAACACCATATATTTT	NA	NA	TRBV7-3	TRBJ1-3
CASRGRLAGTDTQYF	TGTGCCAGCAGAGGGCGATTGGCAGGGACAGATACGCAGTATTTT	NA	NA	TRBV25-1	TRBJ2-3
CASSYRSGVGTDTQYF	TGTGCCAGCAGCTATCGTAGCGGAGTGGGGACAGATACGCAGTATTTT	few	NA	TRBV7-2	TRBJ2-3
CASSPLGLWGAQYF	TGCGCCAGCAGCCCGCTGGGTCTCTGGGGGGCCCAGTACTTC	NA	NA	TRBV5-1	TRBJ2-5
CAGLAGNNQETQYF	TGTGCGGGACTAGCGGGGAACAACCAAGAGACCCAGTACTTC	many	TRBD2	TRBV7-9	TRBJ2-5
CASSFGRTESYTF	TGTGCCAGCAGTTTCGGTAGAACCGAAAGCTACACCTTC	few	NA	TRBV28	TRBJ1-2
CASSSSGSPVWETQYF	TGTGCCAGCAGCTCCAGCGGGAGCCCAGTTTGGGAGACCCAGTACTTC	NA	TRBD2	TRBV11-2	TRBJ2-5
CASSHRGDYLGYNEQFF	TGTGCCAGCAGCCATCGAGGGGACTACCTTGGATACAATGAGCAGTTCTTC	few	TRBD2	TRBV4-2	TRBJ2-1
CASSPGQTNYGYTF	TGTGCCAGCAGCCCAGGACAGACGAACTATGGCTACACCTTC	NA	NA	TRBV14	TRBJ1-2
CASSPGRPGDQETQYF	TGTGCCAGCAGCCCCGGACGCCCGGGGGACCAAGAGACCCAGTACTTC	NA	NA	TRBV6-6	TRBJ2-5
CASNRGLGETQYF	TGTGCCAGCAACCGAGGACTGGGAGAGACCCAGTACTTC	many	NA	TRBV14	TRBJ2-5